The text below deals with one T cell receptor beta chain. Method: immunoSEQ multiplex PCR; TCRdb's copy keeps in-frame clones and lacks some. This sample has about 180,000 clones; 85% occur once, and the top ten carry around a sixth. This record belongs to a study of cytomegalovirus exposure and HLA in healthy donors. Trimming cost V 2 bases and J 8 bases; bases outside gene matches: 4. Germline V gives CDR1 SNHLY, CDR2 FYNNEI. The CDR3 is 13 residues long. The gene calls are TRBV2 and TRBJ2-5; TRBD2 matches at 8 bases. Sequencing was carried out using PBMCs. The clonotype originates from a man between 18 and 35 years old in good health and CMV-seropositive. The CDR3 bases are TGTGCCAGCAGTGAAACGGGGGGGGAAACCCAGTACTTC. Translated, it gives CASSETGGETQYF. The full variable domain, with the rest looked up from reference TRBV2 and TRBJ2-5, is EPEVTQTPSHQVTQMGQEVILRCVPISNHLYFYWYRQILGQKVEFLVSFYNNEISEKSEIFDDQFSVERPDGSNFTLKIRSTKLEDSAMYFCASSETGGETQYFGPGTRLLVL.